This TCR beta chain was identified in a study of blood T cell repertoires in COVID-19. Study background: Acute-phase and convalescent COVID-19 samples originated in the United States, Italy and Spain. Sample material is recorded as cDNA or gDNA derived from T cells, B-cell-depleted T cells, or PBMCs.

TCRdb's table, derived via immunoSEQ multiplex PCR, lists solely in-frame clones and lacks some. This table holds about 170,000 clones, approximately 91% found once. In assigning cohorts, the study relied on participant-reported clinical history. Trimming cost V 3 bases and J 3 bases, with 15 bases left between them. The CDR3 runs to 15 residues. Germline CDR1 is ENHRY and CDR2 is SYGVKD. The TCR sequence derives from a woman between 18 and 30 years old who had recovered from COVID-19. The sequencing sample was made of PBMCs or T cells enriched from blood (not recorded which). The chain employs TRBV10-3 and TRBJ2-7; D possibly corresponds to TRBD2 (7 bases). CDR3 in amino acids: CAISDPTGGHYEQYF. The DNA of the CDR3 is TGTGCCATCAGTGACCCCACCGGGGGGCACTACGAGCAGTACTTC.